This T cell receptor (beta chain) was captured in a study of T cells in narcolepsy. About the research overall: Donors had narcolepsy type 1 or type 2, or were healthy controls.

This table comes from immunoSEQ multiplex PCR, and its TCRdb copy is limited to in-frame clones, with some not included. Of about 27,000 clones in the sample, approximately 78% are singletons; the top ten hold 3% to 3.5%. The CDR3 is 14 amino acids. The germline V gene has CDR1 MNHEY and CDR2 SVGAGI. V trimming: 11 bases; J trimming: 3 bases; junction bases outside the gene matches: 9. Study observations and caveats: Some memory CD4+ repertoires had no autoreactive clone sequences. Autoreactive HCRT-specific and TRIB2-specific clonotypes were marked in same-patient CSF-versus-blood CD4+ comparisons. Autoreactive clonotypes reportedly recurred in blood of same and different patients, not controls.

Of note for this clone: Its specificity is not known.

The source material was CD45RA- memory CD4+ T cells from PBMCs. This clonotype was obtained from a human donor with narcolepsy. The chain is built from TRBV6-5 and TRBJ2-7; 11 bases are a match to TRBD1. CDR3 sequence (DNA): TGTGCCGCCAGGGGACAGGGGGTCCTCTACGAGCAGTACTTC. It yields the protein CAARGQGVLYEQYF.